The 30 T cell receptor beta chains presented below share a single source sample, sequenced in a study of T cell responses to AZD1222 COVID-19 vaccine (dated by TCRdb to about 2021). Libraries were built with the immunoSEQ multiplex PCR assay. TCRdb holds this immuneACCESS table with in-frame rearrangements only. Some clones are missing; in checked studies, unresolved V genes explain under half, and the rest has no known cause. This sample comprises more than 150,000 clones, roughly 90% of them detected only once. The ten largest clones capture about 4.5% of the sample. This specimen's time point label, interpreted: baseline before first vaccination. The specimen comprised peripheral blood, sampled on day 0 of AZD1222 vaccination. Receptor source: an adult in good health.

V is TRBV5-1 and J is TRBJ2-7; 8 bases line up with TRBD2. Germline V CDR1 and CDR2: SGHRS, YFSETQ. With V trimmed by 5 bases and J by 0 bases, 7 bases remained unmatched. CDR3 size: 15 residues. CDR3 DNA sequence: TGCGCCAGCAGTGAGGGGGGGACTAGCTCCTACGAGCAGTACTTC. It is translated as CASSEGGTSSYEQYF.

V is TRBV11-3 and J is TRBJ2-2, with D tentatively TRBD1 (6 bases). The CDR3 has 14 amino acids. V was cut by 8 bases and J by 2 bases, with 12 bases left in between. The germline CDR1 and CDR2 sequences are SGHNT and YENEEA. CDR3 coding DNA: TGTGCCAGCGGCAGGGGTGGAAACACCGGGGAGCTGTTTTTT. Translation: CASGRGGNTGELFF.

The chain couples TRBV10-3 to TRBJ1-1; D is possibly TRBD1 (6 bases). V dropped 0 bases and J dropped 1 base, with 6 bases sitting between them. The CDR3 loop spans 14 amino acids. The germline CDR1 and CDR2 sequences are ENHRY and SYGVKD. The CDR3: CAISESTGNTEAFF. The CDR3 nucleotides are TGTGCCATCAGTGAGTCGACAGGGAACACTGAAGCTTTCTTT.

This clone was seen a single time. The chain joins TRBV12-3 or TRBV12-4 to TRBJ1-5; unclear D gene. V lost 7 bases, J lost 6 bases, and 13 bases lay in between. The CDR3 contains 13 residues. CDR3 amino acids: CASNLLWGQPQHF. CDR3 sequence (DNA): TGTGCCAGCAACTTGCTGTGGGGTCAGCCCCAGCATTTT.

This chain's CDR3 is CASLRDTEAFF. The CDR3 nucleotides read TGTGCCAGCCTTCGAGACACTGAAGCTTTCTTT. The chain carries TRBV6-5 and TRBJ1-1; no reliable D call. From germline, CDR1 is MNHEY and CDR2 SVGAGI. Between the trimmed V and J ends, which lost 8 bases and 3 bases, there was a span of 7 bases. This CDR3 has 11 amino acids.

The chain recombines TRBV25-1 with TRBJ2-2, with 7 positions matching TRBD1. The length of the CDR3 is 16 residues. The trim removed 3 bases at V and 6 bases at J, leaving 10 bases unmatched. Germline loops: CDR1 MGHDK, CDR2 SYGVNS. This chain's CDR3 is CASSDPRQGLPGELFF. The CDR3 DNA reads TGTGCCAGCAGTGACCCTCGACAGGGTCTTCCCGGGGAGCTGTTTTTT.

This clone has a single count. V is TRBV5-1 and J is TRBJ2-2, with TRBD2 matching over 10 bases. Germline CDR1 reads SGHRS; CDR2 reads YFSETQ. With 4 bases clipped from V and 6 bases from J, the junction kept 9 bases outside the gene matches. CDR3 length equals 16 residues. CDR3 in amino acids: CASSAGLAGVAGELFF. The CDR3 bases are TGCGCCAGCAGCGCTGGCCTAGCGGGAGTGGCCGGGGAGCTGTTTTTT.

For the CDR3, the DNA is TGTGCCAGCAGCTTAGAGGCGACAGGGGGCTCGGGACTGTTTTTT. It specifies CASSLEATGGSGLFF. The rearrangement uses TRBV7-2 and TRBJ1-4, with 10 nucleotides matching TRBD1. Germline values: CDR1 SGHTA, CDR2 FQGNSA. The CDR3 extends over 15 amino acids. V gave up 1 base and J gave up 13 bases; unmatched junction bases: 9.

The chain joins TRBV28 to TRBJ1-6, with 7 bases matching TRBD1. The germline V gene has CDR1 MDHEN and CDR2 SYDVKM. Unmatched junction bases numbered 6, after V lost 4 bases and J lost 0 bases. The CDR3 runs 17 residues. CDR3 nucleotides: TGTGCCAGCAGTTCGTGGACAGGAAGCTCCTATAATTCACCCCTCCACTTT. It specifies CASSSWTGSSYNSPLHF.

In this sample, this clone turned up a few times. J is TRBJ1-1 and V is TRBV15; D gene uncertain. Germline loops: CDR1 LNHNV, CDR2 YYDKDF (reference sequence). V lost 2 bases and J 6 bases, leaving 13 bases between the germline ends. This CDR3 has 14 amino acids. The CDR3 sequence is CATSRPEPGSEAFF. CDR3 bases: TGTGCCACCAGCAGACCTGAACCGGGGTCTGAAGCTTTCTTT.

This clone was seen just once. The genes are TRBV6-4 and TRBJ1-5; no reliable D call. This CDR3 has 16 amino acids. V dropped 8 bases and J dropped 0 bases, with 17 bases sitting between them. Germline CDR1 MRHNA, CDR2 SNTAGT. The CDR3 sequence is CASHATSACSNQPQHF. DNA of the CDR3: TGTGCCAGCCATGCCACTTCGGCTTGTAGCAATCAGCCCCAGCATTTT.

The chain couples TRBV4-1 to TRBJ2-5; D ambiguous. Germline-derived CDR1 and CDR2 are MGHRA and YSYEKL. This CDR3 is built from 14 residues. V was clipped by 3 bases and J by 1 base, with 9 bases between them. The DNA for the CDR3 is TGCGCCAGCAGCCACCCCTCTTCCCAAGAGACCCAGTACTTC. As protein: CASSHPSSQETQYF.

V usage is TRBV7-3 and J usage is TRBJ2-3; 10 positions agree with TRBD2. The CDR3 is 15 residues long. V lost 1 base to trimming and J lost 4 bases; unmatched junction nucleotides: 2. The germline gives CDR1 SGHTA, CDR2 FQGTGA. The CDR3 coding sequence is TGTGCCAGCAGCTTAAGCCTAGCGGGAGCAGATACGCAGTATTTT. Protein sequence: CASSLSLAGADTQYF. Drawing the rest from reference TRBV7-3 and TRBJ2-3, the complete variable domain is GAGVSQTPSNKVTEKGKYVELRCDPISGHTALYWYRQSLGQGPEFLIYFQGTGAADDSGLPNDRFFAVRPEGSVSTLKIQRTERGDSAVYLCASSLSLAGADTQYFGPGTRLTVL.

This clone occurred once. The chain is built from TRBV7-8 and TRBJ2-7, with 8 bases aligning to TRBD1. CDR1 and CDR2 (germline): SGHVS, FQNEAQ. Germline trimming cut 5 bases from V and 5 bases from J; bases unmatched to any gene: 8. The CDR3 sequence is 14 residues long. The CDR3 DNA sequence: TGTGCCAGCAGCCCCAGGGGGCTGAGGGACGAGCAGTACTTC. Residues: CASSPRGLRDEQYF.

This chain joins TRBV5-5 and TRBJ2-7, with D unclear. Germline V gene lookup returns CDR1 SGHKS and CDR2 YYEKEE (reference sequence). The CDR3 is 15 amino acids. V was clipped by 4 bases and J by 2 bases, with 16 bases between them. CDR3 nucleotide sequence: TGTGCCAGCAGCCAACAAATTGGGATGACCTACGAGCAGTACTTC. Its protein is CASSQQIGMTYEQYF.

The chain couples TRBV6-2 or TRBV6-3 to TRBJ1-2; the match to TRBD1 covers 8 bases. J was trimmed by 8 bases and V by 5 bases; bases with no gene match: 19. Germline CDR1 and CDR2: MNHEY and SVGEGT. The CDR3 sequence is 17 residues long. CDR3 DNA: TGTGCCAGCAGTCGTAGGCCAACCCTGACAGGGGAGATCGGCTACACCTTC. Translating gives CASSRRPTLTGEIGYTF.

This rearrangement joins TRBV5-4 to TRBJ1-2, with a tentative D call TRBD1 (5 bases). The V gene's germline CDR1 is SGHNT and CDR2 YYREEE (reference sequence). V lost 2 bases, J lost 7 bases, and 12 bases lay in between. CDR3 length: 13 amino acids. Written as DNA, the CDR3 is TGTGCCAGCAGCTTCCCGGGACCAGGTGGCTACACCTTC. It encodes CASSFPGPGGYTF.

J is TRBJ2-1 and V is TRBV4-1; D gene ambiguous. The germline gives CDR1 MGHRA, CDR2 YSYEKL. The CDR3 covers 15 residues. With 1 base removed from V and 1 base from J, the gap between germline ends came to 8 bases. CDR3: CASSQVSESYNEQFF. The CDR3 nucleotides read TGCGCCAGCAGCCAAGTGAGCGAGTCCTACAATGAGCAGTTCTTC.

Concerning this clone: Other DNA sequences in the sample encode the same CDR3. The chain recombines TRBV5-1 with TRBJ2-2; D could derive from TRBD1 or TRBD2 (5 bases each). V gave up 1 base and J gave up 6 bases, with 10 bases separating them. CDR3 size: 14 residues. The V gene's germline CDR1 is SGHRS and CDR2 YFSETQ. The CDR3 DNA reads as TGCGCCAGCAGCTTGACGGGGCGCGCCGGGGAGCTGTTTTTT. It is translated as CASSLTGRAGELFF.

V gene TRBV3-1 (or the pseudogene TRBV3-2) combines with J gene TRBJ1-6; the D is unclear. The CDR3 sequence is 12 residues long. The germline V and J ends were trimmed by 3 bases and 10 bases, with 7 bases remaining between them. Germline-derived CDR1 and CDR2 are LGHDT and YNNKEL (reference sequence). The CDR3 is CASSHLRSPLHF. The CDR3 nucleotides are TGTGCCAGCAGCCACCTACGGTCACCCCTCCACTTT.

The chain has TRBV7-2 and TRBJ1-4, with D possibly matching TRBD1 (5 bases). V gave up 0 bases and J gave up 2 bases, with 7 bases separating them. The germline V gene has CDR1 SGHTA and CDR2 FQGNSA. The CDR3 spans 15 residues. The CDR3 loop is CASSLAGTTNEKLFF. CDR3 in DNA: TGTGCCAGCAGCTTAGCGGGGACGACTAATGAAAAACTGTTTTTT.

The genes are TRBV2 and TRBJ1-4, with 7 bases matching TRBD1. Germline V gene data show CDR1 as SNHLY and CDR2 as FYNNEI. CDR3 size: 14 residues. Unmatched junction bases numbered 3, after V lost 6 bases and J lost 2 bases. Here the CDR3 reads CASRNRGTNEKLFF. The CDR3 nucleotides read TGTGCCAGCAGAAACAGGGGCACTAATGAAAAACTGTTTTTT.

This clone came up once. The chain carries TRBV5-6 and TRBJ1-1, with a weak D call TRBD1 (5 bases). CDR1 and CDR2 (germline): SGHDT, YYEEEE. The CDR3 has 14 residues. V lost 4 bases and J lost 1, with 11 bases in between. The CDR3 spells CASSRGFSNTEAFF. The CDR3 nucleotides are TGTGCCAGCAGCCGGGGGTTTTCGAACACTGAAGCTTTCTTT.

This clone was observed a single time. CDR3 sequence: CASTLAGAGEQFF. CDR3 coding DNA: TGTGCCAGCACACTCGCGGGGGCGGGTGAGCAGTTCTTC. This sequence joins TRBV11-2 and TRBJ2-1, with a possible D match to TRBD2 (7 bases). CDR3 length: 13 residues. V dropped 7 bases and J dropped 9 bases, with 16 bases sitting between them. The V gene's germline CDR1 is SGHAT and CDR2 FQNNGV.

Here the CDR3 reads CASSLLGRSYNEQFF. CDR3 bases: TGTGCCAGCAGTTTATTGGGTCGCTCCTACAATGAGCAGTTCTTC. J is TRBJ2-1 and V is TRBV28; D uncertain. CDR3 length: 15 amino acids. Germline V gene sequence: CDR1 MDHEN, CDR2 SYDVKM. Trimming pared 1 base from V and 0 bases from J, leaving 7 bases between.

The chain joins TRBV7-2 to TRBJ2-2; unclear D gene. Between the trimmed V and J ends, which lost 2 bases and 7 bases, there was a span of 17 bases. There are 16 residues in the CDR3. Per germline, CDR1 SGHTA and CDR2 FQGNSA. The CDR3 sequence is CASSLHDPSSGGELFF. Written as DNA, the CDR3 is TGTGCCAGCAGCTTACACGACCCCTCGTCAGGCGGGGAGCTGTTTTTT.

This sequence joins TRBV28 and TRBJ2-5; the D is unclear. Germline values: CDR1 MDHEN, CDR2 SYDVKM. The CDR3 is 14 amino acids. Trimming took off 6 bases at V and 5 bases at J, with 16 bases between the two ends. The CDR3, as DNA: TGTGCCAGCAGACCCGGGCCAAATTGGGAGACCCAGTACTTC. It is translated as CASRPGPNWETQYF.

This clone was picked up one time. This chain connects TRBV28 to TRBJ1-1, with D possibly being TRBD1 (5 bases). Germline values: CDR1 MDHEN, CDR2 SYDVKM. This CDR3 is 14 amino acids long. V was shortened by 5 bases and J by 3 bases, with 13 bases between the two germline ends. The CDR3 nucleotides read TGTGCCAGCAGTCATGGGGGGGACCACACTGAAGCTTTCTTT. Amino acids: CASSHGGDHTEAFF.

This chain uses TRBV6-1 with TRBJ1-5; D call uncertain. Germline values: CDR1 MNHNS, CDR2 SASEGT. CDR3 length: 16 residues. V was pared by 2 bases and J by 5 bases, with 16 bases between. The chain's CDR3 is CASSELGLSRDQPQHF. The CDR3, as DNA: TGTGCCAGCAGTGAACTCGGGTTATCGAGGGATCAGCCCCAGCATTTT.

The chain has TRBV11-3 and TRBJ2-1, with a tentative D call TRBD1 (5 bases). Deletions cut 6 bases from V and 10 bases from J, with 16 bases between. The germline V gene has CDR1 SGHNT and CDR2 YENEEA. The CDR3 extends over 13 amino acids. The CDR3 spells CASSPRGTGEQFF. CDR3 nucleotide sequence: TGTGCCAGCAGTCCTCGCGGCACAGGCGAGCAGTTCTTC. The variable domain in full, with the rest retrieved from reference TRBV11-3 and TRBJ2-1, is EAGVVQSPRYKIIEKKQPVAFWCNPISGHNTLYWYLQNLGQGPELLIRYENEEAVDDSQLPKDRFSAERLKGVDSTLKIQPAELGDSAVYLCASSPRGTGEQFFGPGTRLTVL.